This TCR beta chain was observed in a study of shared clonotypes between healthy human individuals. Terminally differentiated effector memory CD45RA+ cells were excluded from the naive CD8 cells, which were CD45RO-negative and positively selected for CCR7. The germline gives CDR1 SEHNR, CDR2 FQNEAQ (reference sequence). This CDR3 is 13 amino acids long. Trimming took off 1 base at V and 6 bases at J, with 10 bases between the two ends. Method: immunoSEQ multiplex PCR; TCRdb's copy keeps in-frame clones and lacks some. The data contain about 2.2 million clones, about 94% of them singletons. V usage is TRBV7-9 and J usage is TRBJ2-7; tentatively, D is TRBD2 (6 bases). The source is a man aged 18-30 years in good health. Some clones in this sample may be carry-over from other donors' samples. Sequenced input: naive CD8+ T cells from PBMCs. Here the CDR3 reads CASSLGGGVEQYF. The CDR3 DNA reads TGTGCCAGCAGCTTAGGAGGAGGGGTCGAGCAGTACTTC.